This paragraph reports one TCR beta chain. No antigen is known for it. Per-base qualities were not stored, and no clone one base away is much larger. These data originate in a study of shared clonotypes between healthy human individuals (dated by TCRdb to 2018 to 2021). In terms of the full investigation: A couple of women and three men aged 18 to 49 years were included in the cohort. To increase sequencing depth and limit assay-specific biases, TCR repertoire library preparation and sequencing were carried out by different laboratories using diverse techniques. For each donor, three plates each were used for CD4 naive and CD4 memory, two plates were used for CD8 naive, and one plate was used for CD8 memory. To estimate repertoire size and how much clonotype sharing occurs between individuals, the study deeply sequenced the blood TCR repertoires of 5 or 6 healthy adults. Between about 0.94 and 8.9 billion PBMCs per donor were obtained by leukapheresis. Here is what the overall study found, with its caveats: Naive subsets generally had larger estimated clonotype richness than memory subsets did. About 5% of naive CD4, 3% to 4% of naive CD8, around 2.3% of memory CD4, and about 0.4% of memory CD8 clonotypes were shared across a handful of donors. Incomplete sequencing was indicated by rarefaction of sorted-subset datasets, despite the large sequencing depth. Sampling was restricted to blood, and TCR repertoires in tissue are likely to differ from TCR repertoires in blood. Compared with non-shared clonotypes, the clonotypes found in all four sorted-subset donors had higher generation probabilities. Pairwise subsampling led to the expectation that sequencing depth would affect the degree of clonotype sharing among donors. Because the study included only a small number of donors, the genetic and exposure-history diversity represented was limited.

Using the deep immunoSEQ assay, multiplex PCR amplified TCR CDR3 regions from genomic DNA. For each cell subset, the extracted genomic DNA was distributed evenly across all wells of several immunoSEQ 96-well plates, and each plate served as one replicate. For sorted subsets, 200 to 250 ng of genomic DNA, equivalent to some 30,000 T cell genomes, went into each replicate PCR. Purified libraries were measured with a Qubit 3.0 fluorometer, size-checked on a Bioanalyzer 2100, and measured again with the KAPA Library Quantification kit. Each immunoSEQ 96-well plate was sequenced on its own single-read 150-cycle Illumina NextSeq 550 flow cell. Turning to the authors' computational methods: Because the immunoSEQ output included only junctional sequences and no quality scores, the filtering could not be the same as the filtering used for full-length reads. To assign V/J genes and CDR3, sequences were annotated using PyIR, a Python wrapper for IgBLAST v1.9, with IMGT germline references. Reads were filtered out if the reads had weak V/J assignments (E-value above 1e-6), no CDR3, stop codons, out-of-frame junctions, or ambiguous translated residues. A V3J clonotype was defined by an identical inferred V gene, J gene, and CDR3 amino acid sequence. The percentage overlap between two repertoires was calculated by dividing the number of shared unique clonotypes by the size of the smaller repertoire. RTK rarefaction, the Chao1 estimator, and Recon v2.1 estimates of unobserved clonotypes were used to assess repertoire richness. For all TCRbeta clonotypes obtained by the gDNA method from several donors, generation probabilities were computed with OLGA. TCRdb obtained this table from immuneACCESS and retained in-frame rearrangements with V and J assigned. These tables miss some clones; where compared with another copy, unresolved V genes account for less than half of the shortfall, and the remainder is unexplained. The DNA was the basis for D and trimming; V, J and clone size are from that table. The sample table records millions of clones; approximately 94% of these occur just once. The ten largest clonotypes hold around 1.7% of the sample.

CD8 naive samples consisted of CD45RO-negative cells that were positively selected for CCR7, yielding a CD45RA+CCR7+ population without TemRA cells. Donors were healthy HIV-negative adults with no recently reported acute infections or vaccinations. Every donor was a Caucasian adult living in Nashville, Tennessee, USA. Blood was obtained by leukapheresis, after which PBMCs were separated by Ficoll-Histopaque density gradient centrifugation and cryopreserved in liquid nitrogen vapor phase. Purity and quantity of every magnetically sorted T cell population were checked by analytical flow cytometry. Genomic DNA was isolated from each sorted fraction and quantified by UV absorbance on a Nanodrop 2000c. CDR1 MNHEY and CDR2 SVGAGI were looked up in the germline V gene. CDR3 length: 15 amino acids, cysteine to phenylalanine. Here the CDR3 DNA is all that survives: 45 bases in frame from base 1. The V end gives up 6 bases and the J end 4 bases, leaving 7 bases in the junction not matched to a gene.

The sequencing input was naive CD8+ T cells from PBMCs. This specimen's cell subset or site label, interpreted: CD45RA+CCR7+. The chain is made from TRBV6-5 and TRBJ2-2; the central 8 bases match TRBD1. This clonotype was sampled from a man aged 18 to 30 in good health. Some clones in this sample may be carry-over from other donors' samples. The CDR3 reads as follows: CASSSGQGGTGELFF. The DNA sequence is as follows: TGTGCCAGCAGCTCCGGACAGGGAGGCACCGGGGAGCTGTTTTTT.